This entry lists 9 T cell receptor beta chains sequenced from one sample in a study of human T cells and chemical hapten exposure. As for time point: healthy volunteer bleed at 6 weeks. It was from unfractionated whole blood that total RNA was extracted. TCRdb analysed the RACE reads with MiXCR anew, one entry per CDR3 protein. The repertoire holds some 65,000 distinct CDR3 sequences, with approximately 6.1% as singletons. The sample comprised whole blood. The source is a female donor in good health. Some clones in this sample may be carry-over from other donors' samples.

This clonotype was recorded many times. This rearrangement joins TRBV14 to TRBJ1-2; 7 bases match TRBD1. V dropped 4 bases and J dropped 8; count of bases not matched to a gene: 10. There are 14 residues in the CDR3. Germline assignment: CDR1 SGHDN and CDR2 FVKESK. CDR3 sequence reads: CASSPYTTGRGYTF. DNA of the CDR3: TGTGCCAGCAGCCCGTATACGACAGGGCGCGGCTACACCTTC.

This clonotype was seen ten or more times. J is TRBJ1-5 and V is TRBV6-1; 10 bases line up with TRBD1. The CDR3 has 15 residues. The V segment lost 5 bases and the J segment 4 bases; nucleotides outside the gene matches: 5. Germline V lookup: CDR1 MNHNS, CDR2 SASEGT. The CDR3 region has the DNA TGTGCCAGCAGTCGGACAGGGGGGGAAAATCAGCCCCAGCATTTT. Translating gives CASSRTGGENQPQHF.

This clonotype was found a few times. This chain connects TRBV7-9 to TRBJ1-1; D call uncertain. Looked up from germline, CDR1 is SEHNR and CDR2 is FQNEAQ (reference sequence). V was shortened by 2 bases and J by 1 base, with 11 bases between the two germline ends. The CDR3 runs to 15 residues. CDR3 amino acids: CASSLIGQENTEAFF. The DNA of the CDR3 is TGTGCCAGCAGCTTAATAGGGCAAGAGAACACTGAAGCTTTCTTT.

V usage is TRBV24-1 and J usage is TRBJ2-2, with D tentatively TRBD1 or TRBD2 (5 bases each). The V gene lost 4 bases and the J gene lost 7 bases, with 18 bases spanning the gap. The CDR3 has 16 residues. Germline CDR1 and CDR2: KGHDR and SFDVKD. Written as DNA, the CDR3 is TGTGCCACCAGTGACCCGGGGCCCTCCAAGGGCGGGGAGCTGTTTTTT. Translated, it gives CATSDPGPSKGGELFF.

This clonotype has at least ten counts. The chain joins TRBV4-2 to TRBJ2-5; 9 bases match TRBD2. Germline V gene lookup returns CDR1 LGHNA and CDR2 YNFKEQ. This CDR3 has 14 residues. Trimming took 1 base from V and 3 from J; bases not matched to a gene: 0. The CDR3 DNA reads TGTGCCAGCAGCCAAGGACTAGCGGAAGAGACCCAGTACTTC. It specifies CASSQGLAEETQYF.

The chain has TRBV7-2 and TRBJ1-4; D gene unclear. The CDR3 loop spans 9 amino acids. Germline values: CDR1 SGHTA, CDR2 FQGNSA. The ends were cut back, 11 bases at V and 5 bases at J, with 3 bases in the middle. CDR3 residues: CAGNEKLFF. The CDR3 nucleotides read TGTGCCGGCAATGAAAAACTGTTTTTT.

This clonotype was seen a handful of times. The chain links TRBV7-9 to TRBJ2-3; 9 bases are a match to TRBD2. After removal of 3 bases from V and 6 bases from J, the junction contained 16 bases not matched to a gene. Germline lookup yields CDR1 SEHNR and CDR2 FQNEAQ (reference sequence). The length of the CDR3 is 18 residues. The CDR3 DNA sequence: TGTGCCAGCAGCTTCTTAGCGGGAGTTATAATTGGAGGTGATACGCAGTATTTT. Translating gives CASSFLAGVIIGGDTQYF.

The CDR3 loop reads CASSILQPDTQYF. In DNA form, the CDR3 reads TGTGCCAGCAGTATCCTACAGCCAGATACGCAGTATTTT. V gene TRBV28 combines with J gene TRBJ2-3; D remains ambiguous. Trimming shortened V by 5 bases and J by 4 bases, and 10 bases separated the two germline ends. The CDR3 is 13 amino acids. Per the germline V gene, CDR1 is MDHEN and CDR2 is SYDVKM.

The J gene is TRBJ1-2, the V gene TRBV28; 8 bases align to TRBD1. The trim removed 5 bases at V and 7 bases at J, leaving 15 bases unmatched. The germline gives CDR1 MDHEN, CDR2 SYDVKM. This CDR3 is 16 amino acids long. The CDR3 reads CASSDTRTGLSSGYTF. In nucleotides, the CDR3 is TGTGCCAGCAGTGACACCAGGACAGGGTTGAGCTCTGGCTACACCTTC.